The 13 T cell receptor beta chains below come from one sample, sequenced in a study of T cell responses to AZD1222 COVID-19 vaccine. Assay used: immunoSEQ multiplex PCR; TCRdb lists only in-frame clones, some missing. The sample carries about 85,000 clones, around 85% recorded once. This material consisted of peripheral blood, taken on day 0 of AZD1222 vaccination. The source of these receptors is an adult in good health.

The chain combines TRBV28 with TRBJ2-7; D is unclear. Looked up from germline, CDR1 is MDHEN and CDR2 is SYDVKM. The CDR3 is 13 amino acids. V lost 3 bases and J 3 bases, leaving 9 bases between the germline ends. Here the CDR3 reads CASSFGWNYEQYF. CDR3 bases: TGTGCCAGCAGTTTTGGTTGGAACTACGAGCAGTACTTC.

The chain uses TRBV11-2 and TRBJ1-1; D uncertain. The CDR3 consists of 16 residues. The germline gives CDR1 SGHAT, CDR2 FQNNGV. The V end was cut by 0 bases, the J end by 6 bases, with 17 bases between. CDR3 sequence: CASSLDQERRIAEAFF. The DNA for the CDR3 is TGTGCCAGCAGCTTAGATCAGGAAAGGAGAATCGCTGAAGCTTTCTTT. Full variable domain (rest looked up from reference TRBV11-2 and TRBJ1-1): EAGVAQSPRYKIIEKRQSVAFWCNPISGHATLYWYQQILGQGPKLLIQFQNNGVVDDSQLPKDRFSAERLKGVDSTLKIQPAKLEDSAVYLCASSLDQERRIAEAFFGQGTRLTVV.

The chain carries TRBV5-3 and TRBJ2-1, with 9 bases fitting TRBD2. TRBV5-3 has ORF status, its function being uncertain. The length of the CDR3 is 16 residues. After removal of 1 base from V and 1 base from J, the junction contained 3 bases not matched to a gene. Here the CDR3 reads CARSLCSGRSYNEQFF. CDR3 nucleotide sequence: TGTGCCAGAAGCTTGTGCAGCGGGAGGTCCTACAATGAGCAGTTCTTC.

The V call is TRBV5-1, the J call TRBJ1-3; D uncertain. This CDR3 has 14 amino acids. V lost 0 bases, J lost 2 bases, and 6 bases lay in between. Germline V gene lookup returns CDR1 SGHRS and CDR2 YFSETQ. CDR3 protein: CASSLEGPGNTIYF. Here the CDR3 DNA reads TGCGCCAGCAGCTTGGAAGGGCCTGGAAACACCATATATTTT.

The CDR3 sequence is CASSLGQGAEAFF. CDR3 DNA sequence: TGTGCCAGCAGCTTGGGGCAGGGCGCTGAAGCTTTCTTT. The chain carries TRBV5-4 and TRBJ1-1, with D maybe TRBD1 (5 bases). The germline V gene has CDR1 SGHNT and CDR2 YYREEE (reference sequence). This CDR3 comprises 13 residues. Trimming took off 0 bases at V and 6 bases at J, with 9 bases between the two ends.

The rearrangement joins TRBV29-1 to TRBJ2-1; weak D call: TRBD2 (6 bases). The CDR3 runs 11 residues. Per the germline V gene, CDR1 is SQVTM and CDR2 is ANQGSEA. V dropped 7 bases and J dropped 10 bases, with 14 bases sitting between them. The CDR3 DNA reads TGCAGCGCGGGGGAAATAATCGAGCAGTTCTTC. It encodes CSAGEIIEQFF.

The chain carries TRBV15 and TRBJ1-3, with 7 positions matching TRBD1. Germline V gene data show CDR1 as LNHNV and CDR2 as YYDKDF (reference sequence). After removal of 6 bases from V and 0 bases from J, the junction contained 11 bases not matched to a gene. The CDR3 spans 17 residues. CDR3 coding DNA: TGTGCCACCAGAAGGACAGGCGGGCCTCTCTCTGGAAACACCATATATTTT. Protein: CATRRTGGPLSGNTIYF.

This chain connects TRBV19 to TRBJ1-2; no clear D gene. With 7 bases removed from V and 5 bases from J, the gap between germline ends came to 14 bases. CDR3 size: 13 residues. The V gene's germline CDR1 is LNHDA and CDR2 SQIVND (reference sequence). In DNA, the CDR3 is TGTGCCAGTACGCGCAAGGCCCTTTATGGCTACACCTTC. Amino acid sequence: CASTRKALYGYTF.

V gene TRBV19 combines with J gene TRBJ1-1; TRBD1 matches 7 bases. The length of the CDR3 is 15 residues. Trimming removed 5 bases from V and 0 bases from J; junction bases left unmatched: 6. Germline loops: CDR1 LNHDA, CDR2 SQIVND (reference sequence). CDR3 region: CASSSLDRVNTEAFF. In nucleotides, the CDR3 is TGTGCCAGTAGTTCACTCGACAGGGTGAACACTGAAGCTTTCTTT. The full variable domain, in which reference TRBV19 and TRBJ1-1 provide the parts outside the CDR3, is DGGITQSPKYLFRKEGQNVTLSCEQNLNHDAMYWYRQDPGQGLRLIYYSQIVNDFQKGDIAEGYSVSREKKESFPLTVTSAQKNPTAFYLCASSSLDRVNTEAFFGQGTRLTVV.

The CDR3 is CASSQTGVGEQYF. The CDR3 DNA reads TGTGCCAGCAGCCAGACAGGGGTCGGAGAGCAGTACTTC. This rearrangement joins TRBV7-7 to TRBJ2-7; TRBD1 aligns across 8 bases. This CDR3 has 13 amino acids. Looked up from germline, CDR1 is SSHAT and CDR2 is FNYEAQ (reference sequence). Germline trimming cut 5 bases from V and 7 bases from J; bases unmatched to any gene: 7. The whole variable domain, filled in from reference TRBV7-7 and TRBJ2-7, reads GAGVSQSPRYKVTKRGQDVTLRCDPISSHATLYWYQQALGQGPEFLTYFNYEAQPDKSGLPSDRFSAERPEGSISTLTIQRTEQRDSAMYRCASSQTGVGEQYFGPGTRLTVT.

This chain connects TRBV7-6 to TRBJ2-5; weak D call: TRBD2 (5 bases). The CDR3 is 13 residues long. With 3 bases removed from V and 2 bases from J, the gap between germline ends came to 7 bases. From germline, CDR1 is SGHVS and CDR2 FNYEAQ. CDR3 coding DNA: TGTGCCAGCAGCTTCGGGGTGCAAGAGACCCAGTACTTC. Residues: CASSFGVQETQYF.

The chain is built from TRBV19 and TRBJ2-4; 9 bases agree with TRBD1. Germline V gene sequence: CDR1 LNHDA, CDR2 SQIVND (reference sequence). The junction had 0 bases not matched to a gene; V was cut back by 5 bases and J by 1 base. There are 14 residues in the CDR3. CDR3 region: CASSGTGAKNIQYF. CDR3 sequence (DNA): TGTGCCAGTAGTGGGACAGGGGCCAAAAACATTCAGTACTTC.

The J gene is TRBJ2-1, the V gene TRBV9; 7 nucleotides align to TRBD2. Losses at the gene ends were 4 bases for V and 3 bases for J; bases not matched to a gene: 10. Germline-derived CDR1 and CDR2 are SGDLS and YYNGEE. The CDR3 has 16 residues. DNA of the CDR3: TGTGCCAGCAGCCCACCTCCTGGGAGGGACTACAATGAGCAGTTCTTC. It translates to CASSPPPGRDYNEQFF.